Listed below are T cell receptor beta chains from one sample, sequenced in a study of cytomegalovirus exposure and HLA in healthy donors. TCRdb keeps only in-frame clones here, not all; method: immunoSEQ multiplex PCR. The sample shows about 150,000 clones, about four fifths of them seen only once. Source material: PBMCs. The receptors were gathered from a man aged 25 to 45 in good health and CMV-seropositive. Each CDR3 is given with its conserved first and last residue. D genes are given only for firm matches. Rows give clone size only sometimes, using once, few, many, or a class for an expanded clone.

v_call	d_call	clone_size	j_call	cdr3_aa	cdr3_nt
TRBV7-9	NA	NA	TRBJ1-1	CASSLHRINTEAFF	TGTGCCAGCAGCTTACACAGGATAAACACTGAAGCTTTCTTT
TRBV19	TRBD1	NA	TRBJ1-2	CASNPDRGLHGYTF	TGTGCCAGTAATCCGGACAGGGGTCTCCATGGCTACACCTTC
TRBV5-1	TRBD1	NA	TRBJ1-1	CASSPGTGKTEAFF	TGCGCCAGCAGCCCCGGGACAGGGAAGACTGAAGCTTTCTTT
TRBV9	NA	once	TRBJ2-6	CASSAVSSGANVLTF	TGTGCCAGCAGCGCGGTTAGCTCTGGGGCCAACGTCCTGACTTTC
TRBV7-2	TRBD1	once	TRBJ2-2	CASSLSRDRGVSGELFF	TGTGCCAGCAGCTTATCCCGGGACAGGGGAGTATCCGGGGAGCTGTTTTTT
TRBV5-5	NA	NA	TRBJ2-7	CASRGREAYEQYF	TGTGCCAGCAGGGGCAGGGAGGCCTACGAGCAGTACTTC
TRBV7-9	NA	NA	TRBJ1-4	CASSLGLQESNEKLFF	TGTGCCAGCAGCTTAGGGCTACAGGAATCTAATGAAAAACTGTTTTTT
TRBV19	NA	NA	TRBJ1-5	CASTLGGLGGFLAQHF	TGTGCCAGTACTCTGGGGGGGTTGGGTGGGTTTTTGGCCCAGCATTTT
TRBV7-9	NA	NA	TRBJ2-5	CASSLLVQETQYF	TGTGCCAGCAGCTTACTAGTCCAAGAGACCCAGTACTTC
TRBV9	NA	NA	TRBJ1-1	CASSVGTDPEAFF	TGTGCCAGCAGCGTAGGGACAGATCCTGAAGCTTTCTTT
TRBV11-3	NA	NA	TRBJ2-7	CASSPGGAGALEQYF	TGTGCCAGCAGCCCAGGGGGAGCGGGAGCCCTCGAGCAGTACTTC
TRBV11-2	NA	NA	TRBJ1-1	CASSYGHSPEAFF	TGTGCCAGCAGCTACGGACATTCCCCTGAAGCTTTCTTT
TRBV27	NA	NA	TRBJ2-7	CASSPNSAYEQYF	TGTGCCAGCAGCCCTAACTCTGCCTACGAGCAGTACTTC
TRBV7-2	TRBD2	NA	TRBJ2-2	CASSSAGGAKTGELFF	TGTGCCAGCAGCTCGGCGGGGGGGGCAAAGACCGGGGAGCTGTTTTTT
TRBV11-2	TRBD2	NA	TRBJ2-3	CASSFPLAGAHLGTDTQYF	TGTGCCAGCAGCTTCCCTCTAGCGGGGGCCCACTTGGGCACAGATACGCAGTATTTT
TRBV6-1	TRBD2	NA	TRBJ2-1	CASNPTSGGLNEQFF	TGTGCCAGCAACCCAACTAGCGGGGGGCTAAATGAGCAGTTCTTC
TRBV30	TRBD1	NA	TRBJ1-2	CAWSAGTGHTF	TGTGCCTGGAGTGCGGGGACAGGTCACACCTTC
TRBV28	NA	NA	TRBJ2-6	CASSFWTASSGANVLTF	TGTGCCAGCAGTTTTTGGACAGCGAGCTCTGGGGCCAACGTCCTGACTTTC
TRBV5-1	TRBD2	once	TRBJ2-1	CASSLPSGSGNEQFF	TGCGCCAGCAGCTTGCCTAGCGGGAGCGGCAATGAGCAGTTCTTC
TRBV5-1	NA	once	TRBJ2-5	CASSLIDSKETQYF	TGCGCCAGCAGCTTGATTGACAGTAAAGAGACCCAGTACTTC
TRBV9	TRBD1	NA	TRBJ1-6	CASSEDRSYNSPLHF	TGTGCCAGCAGCGAGGACAGGTCCTATAATTCACCCCTCCACTTT
TRBV13	TRBD2	NA	TRBJ2-1	CASSLRGGLAGGPAAYNEQFF	TGTGCCAGCAGCTTACGGGGGGGACTAGCGGGAGGGCCGGCGGCCTACAATGAGCAGTTCTTC
TRBV27	NA	NA	TRBJ1-4	CASSSPDRLSYEKLFF	TGTGCCAGCAGTTCTCCTGACAGATTGTCTTATGAAAAACTGTTTTTT
TRBV30	TRBD1	NA	TRBJ1-2	CASLRGRSDGYTF	TGTGCCTCCCTCAGGGGGCGAAGCGATGGCTACACCTTC
TRBV10-1	TRBD2	NA	TRBJ2-1	CASSEGREHGNEQFF	TGCGCCAGCAGTGAAGGGAGGGAACACGGGAATGAGCAGTTCTTC
TRBV28	TRBD2	once	TRBJ2-3	CASSQRASGKLYTQYF	TGTGCCAGCAGTCAACGGGCTAGCGGGAAGTTATATACGCAGTATTTT
TRBV6-6	NA	few	TRBJ2-2	CASSSNTGELFF	TGTGCCAGCAGTTCTAACACCGGGGAGCTGTTTTTT
TRBV30	NA	NA	TRBJ1-5	CAWSVSPNQPQHF	TGTGCCTGGAGTGTAAGCCCTAATCAGCCCCAGCATTTT
TRBV5-1	NA	NA	TRBJ2-7	CASSLEGGNYEQYF	TGCGCCAGCAGCTTGGAAGGGGGTAACTACGAGCAGTACTTC
TRBV6-5	TRBD1	few	TRBJ1-6	CASRRDRGSSSPLHF	TGTGCCAGCAGGCGAGACAGGGGGTCTTCTTCACCCCTCCACTTT
TRBV28	TRBD2	NA	TRBJ2-2	CASRVGLAGTANTGELFF	TGTGCCAGCAGGGTGGGACTAGCGGGGACCGCGAACACCGGGGAGCTGTTTTTT
TRBV7-6	NA	NA	TRBJ1-1	CASRAGAEAFF	TGTGCCAGCAGGGCGGGGGCTGAAGCTTTCTTT
TRBV15	NA	NA	TRBJ1-2	CATSRDRQAGGYTF	TGTGCCACCAGCAGAGATCGTCAGGCCGGTGGCTACACCTTC
TRBV9	TRBD1	NA	TRBJ2-4	CASSVVTGVTKNIQYF	TGTGCCAGCAGCGTAGTCACAGGGGTTACCAAAAACATTCAGTACTTC
TRBV15	TRBD2	once	TRBJ2-1	CATSREAGFVYEQFF	TGTGCCACCAGCAGAGAAGCGGGATTCGTATATGAGCAGTTCTTC
TRBV30	NA	NA	TRBJ1-6	CAWSPLGRGSPLHF	TGTGCCTGGAGCCCATTGGGGCGTGGATCACCCCTCCACTTT
TRBV13	TRBD1	few	TRBJ2-2	CASSSGQGSTGELFF	TGTGCCAGCAGCTCGGGACAGGGAAGCACCGGGGAGCTGTTTTTT
TRBV6-5	NA	few	TRBJ2-7	CASSYSFGSYEQYF	TGTGCCAGCAGTTACTCGTTCGGCTCCTACGAGCAGTACTTC
TRBV29-1	TRBD1	few	TRBJ1-2	CSAGDRSGYGYTF	TGCAGCGCGGGGGACAGAAGCGGTTATGGCTACACCTTC
TRBV7-6	TRBD1	NA	TRBJ2-7	CASSATGSEQYF	TGTGCCAGCAGCGCGACAGGGAGTGAGCAGTACTTC
TRBV30	TRBD1	once	TRBJ1-1	CAWDRGENTEAFF	TGTGCCTGGGACAGGGGGGAGAACACTGAAGCTTTCTTT
TRBV7-9	TRBD2	NA	TRBJ2-1	CAASGRVDNEQFF	TGTGCCGCGAGCGGGAGAGTAGACAATGAGCAGTTCTTC
TRBV4-3	NA	NA	TRBJ2-6	CASSQDEEGASGANVLTF	TGCGCCAGCAGCCAAGATGAGGAGGGGGCGTCGGGGGCCAACGTCCTGACTTTC
TRBV7-2	NA	NA	TRBJ2-2	CASRPVATGELFF	TGTGCCAGCAGGCCAGTAGCTACCGGGGAGCTGTTTTTT
TRBV9	NA	few	TRBJ2-7	CASSPSGVGEQYF	TGTGCCAGCAGCCCCTCGGGGGTCGGCGAGCAGTACTTC
TRBV10-3	TRBD1	NA	TRBJ1-4	CAISERDRGGEKLFF	TGTGCCATCAGTGAGCGGGACAGGGGAGGCGAAAAACTGTTTTTT
TRBV11-2	TRBD2	NA	TRBJ2-2	CASSLVRGGASGELFF	TGTGCCAGCAGCTTAGTCCGCGGGGGGGCTTCCGGGGAGCTGTTTTTT
TRBV5-6	NA	NA	TRBJ1-5	CASRPSGSDQPQHF	TGTGCCAGCAGACCCTCAGGGTCGGATCAGCCCCAGCATTTT
TRBV6-1	TRBD1	NA	TRBJ2-1	CASSEIPGQYNEQFF	TGTGCCAGCAGTGAGATCCCGGGACAGTACAATGAGCAGTTCTTC
TRBV6-5	TRBD1	NA	TRBJ1-6	CASSYGDRDNSPLHF	TGTGCCAGCAGTTACGGGGACAGGGATAATTCACCCCTCCACTTT
TRBV5-4	NA	NA	TRBJ2-3	CASSLSGGGADTQYF	TGTGCCAGCAGCTTGAGTGGCGGCGGAGCAGATACGCAGTATTTT
TRBV7-9	TRBD2	NA	TRBJ2-3	CSSSSGLAGVADTQYF	TGTTCCAGCAGCTCAGGACTAGCGGGAGTCGCAGATACGCAGTATTTT